This T cell receptor (beta chain) was identified during a study of tumor-infiltrating lymphocytes in primary liver carcinoma. Looking at the study overall: The patients comprised men and women between the ages of 30 and 69 years. Study conclusions and caveats: Relative to blood, tumors carried a significantly larger fraction of the repertoire in their top 250 clones (p = 0.039). Tumor-adjacent and tumor-blood pairs shared a smaller degree of overlap than tumor region pairs.

Unsorted whole blood served as the source of blood RNA, and germline DNA was extracted as well. Approximately 4.2 milliliters of peripheral blood were gathered ahead of the operation. This CDR3 region has 17 residues. CDR1 and CDR2 from the germline V gene are LGHNT and FRNRAP. V lost 6 bases, J lost 8 bases, and 26 bases lay in between. TCR beta cDNA was reverse-transcribed from 450 to 500 ng of total RNA. The reaction used a constant-region primer and ProtoScript II reverse transcriptase. Slightly modified ARM-PCR with three nested multiplex PCR rounds yielded TCR beta libraries. Two initial PCR rounds of about 10 cycles each paired TRBV1-TRBV30 forward primers with a C-beta reverse primer. One entry per CDR3 protein, called by TCRdb with MiXCR from the multiplex PCR reads. Of 300,000 to 350,000 distinct CDR3 sequences listed, about three fifths are singletons. Details on this clonotype: Antigen specificity is unknown.

This chain joins TRBV12-5 and TRBJ2-1, with D possibly called TRBD1 or TRBD2 (6 bases each). Sequencing was performed on peripheral blood. This sequence originates from a young woman with primary liver carcinoma and hepatitis B virus infection. The CDR3 loop reads CASGPGTLEGGGDEQFF. CDR3 bases: TGTGCTAGTGGACCCGGGACACTGGAGGGGGGTGGGGATGAGCAGTTCTTC. Together with reference TRBV12-5 and TRBJ2-1, the CDR3 gives the full variable domain: DARVTQTPRHKVTEMGQEVTMRCQPILGHNTVFWYRQTMMQGLELLAYFRNRAPLDDSGMPKDRFSAEMPDATLATLKIQPSEPRDSAVYFCASGPGTLEGGGDEQFFGPGTRLTVL.